This TCR beta chain stems from a study of OX40 agonist ivuxolimab in advanced cancers. About the study: Hepatocellular carcinoma, melanoma, renal cell or head and neck cancer occurred in dose-escalation patients.

TCRdb keeps only in-frame clones here, not all; method: immunoSEQ multiplex PCR. The data show 45,000 or so clones, roughly 88% seen once. People who had autoimmune disease history or systemic immunosuppression were excluded. Germline V CDR1 and CDR2: SGHRS, YFSETQ. V was clipped by 7 bases and J by 2 bases; unmatched bases: 4. The CDR3 has 15 residues. This TCR derives from an adult with an advanced solid tumor such as melanoma, head and neck, liver or kidney cancer. The material sequenced was CD4+ or CD8+ T cells sorted from blood, taken in a trial of the OX40 agonist ivuxolimab. The chain joins TRBV5-1 to TRBJ1-4, with TRBD1 matching 11 bases. CDR3 protein: CASGTGGSTNEKLFF. The CDR3 bases are TGCGCCAGCGGGACAGGGGGTTCGACTAATGAAAAACTGTTTTTT.